These 3 T cell receptor beta chains were all obtained from the same sample, sequenced in a study of T cells after yellow fever vaccination (dated by TCRdb to the late 2010s). The library was generated by 5' RACE. Sequencing used an Illumina NovaSeq 6000. The public reads were reanalyzed by TCRdb: fastp trimming at Q25, MiXCR alignment, in-frame beta chains only. Every CDR3 protein is listed once, alongside the most common genes and DNA of its rows. Recorded for this sample are a few hundred thousand distinct CDR3 sequences; roughly 20% of them occurred a single time. The ten largest clones represent 15% to 20% of the sample. The sample's treatment or condition label is to be understood as: live attenuated yellow fever vaccine strain. Material: PBMCs, obtained before the yellow fever booster vaccination. These receptors all stem from a man aged 18 to 29 who received the YFV17D yellow fever vaccine.

The V gene is TRBV5-5, the J gene TRBJ1-6; TRBD1 matches at 7 bases. This CDR3 has 13 amino acids. The V and J ends lost 7 bases and 8 bases, in that order; junction bases with no gene match: 6. Per the germline V gene, CDR1 is SGHKS and CDR2 is YYEKEE (reference sequence). Written as DNA, the CDR3 is TGTGCCAGCTCCCGCAGGGGGGATTCACCCCTCCACTTT. Residues: CASSRRGDSPLHF.

This clonotype has more than one count but fewer than ten. This chain links TRBV21-1 with TRBJ2-7; no check of the table's D call, TRBD1, against the DNA was made. TRBV21-1 is described as a pseudogene. The CDR3 runs to 15 residues. CDR3 in amino acids: CASSNKTTTQGEQYV. Here the CDR3 DNA reads TGTGCCAGCAGCAACAAAACAACAACCCAGGGCGAGCAGTACGTC.

This clonotype showed up just a few times. The rearrangement links TRBV18 to TRBJ1-5; TRBD1 aligns across 7 bases. This CDR3 is built from 14 residues. Germline lookup yields CDR1 KGHSH and CDR2 LQKENI. Trimming at V came to 3 bases and at J to 9 bases, leaving 8 bases not matched to a gene. This CDR3 reads CASSPNRGPGPQHF. CDR3 nucleotide sequence: TGTGCCAGCTCACCCAACAGGGGCCCTGGGCCCCAGCATTTT.